This passage covers 26 T cell receptor beta chains from one sample sequenced in a study of T cells expressing NK-cell markers. One entry per CDR3 protein, without DNA, is what TCRdb gives after re-calling the 5' RACE reads. This sample's table reports 500,000 to 700,000 distinct CDR3 sequences. The material sequenced was blood T cells: a sorted CD56 or NKG2C T cell subset, CD4+ or CD8+ T cells, or bulk PBMC T cells (not recorded which). Receptors originate from a man aged 18 to 29 in good health.

The J gene is TRBJ2-3, the V gene TRBV30. Germline V gene data show CDR1 as GTSNPN and CDR2 as SVGIG (reference sequence). The CDR3 contains 11 residues. CDR3: CASRVLDTQYF.

The rearrangement links TRBV7-8 to TRBJ2-5; TCRdb gives TRBD1 as the D gene, but with no DNA this cannot be confirmed. CDR3 length: 16 residues. CDR1 and CDR2 from the germline V gene are SGHVS and FQNEAQ. The CDR3: CASSLRSPTTGETQYF.

The chain combines TRBV11-2 with TRBJ2-1; with no DNA, the TCRdb D assignment of TRBD1 cannot be verified. Germline CDR1 SGHAT, CDR2 FQNNGV. This CDR3 is built from 15 residues. CDR3 amino acids: CASSFLGPWDNEQFF. Combining the CDR3 with reference TRBV11-2 and TRBJ2-1 gives the whole variable domain EAGVAQSPRYKIIEKRQSVAFWCNPISGHATLYWYQQILGQGPKLLIQFQNNGVVDDSQLPKDRFSAERLKGVDSTLKIQPAKLEDSAVYLCASSFLGPWDNEQFFGPGTRLTVL.

The V call is TRBV19, the J call TRBJ2-1; as DNA is missing, the TRBD2 call by TCRdb cannot be tested. Per germline, CDR1 LNHDA and CDR2 SQIVND (reference sequence). The CDR3 contains 17 residues. The CDR3: CASRRGGTSGGNNEQFF. Combining the CDR3 with reference TRBV19 and TRBJ2-1 gives the whole variable domain DGGITQSPKYLFRKEGQNVTLSCEQNLNHDAMYWYRQDPGQGLRLIYYSQIVNDFQKGDIAEGYSVSREKKESFPLTVTSAQKNPTAFYLCASRRGGTSGGNNEQFFGPGTRLTVL.

The V call is TRBV7-8, the J call TRBJ2-3; TCRdb calls TRBD1, which cannot be checked without DNA. Germline CDR1 and CDR2: SGHVS and FQNEAQ. This CDR3 is built from 15 residues. CDR3 in amino acids: CASSLERDYTDTQYF.

V usage is TRBV5-1 and J usage is TRBJ2-7; there is no DNA to check the TCRdb D call of TRBD2. This CDR3 comprises 15 residues. Germline assignment: CDR1 SGHRS and CDR2 YFSETQ. CDR3 sequence: CATSPGTSVSYEQYF.

The genes are TRBV5-1 and TRBJ1-2; TCRdb designates TRBD1, a call that cannot be tested without DNA. The CDR3 is 15 amino acids. Germline V gene data show CDR1 as SGHRS and CDR2 as YFSETQ. The chain's CDR3 is CASSLNTGDVGGYTF.

The chain has TRBV12-3 or TRBV12-4 and TRBJ2-1; as DNA is missing, the TRBD2 call by TCRdb cannot be tested. The CDR3 has 16 amino acids. The CDR3 region is CASSDSDYSSYNEQFF.

The J gene is TRBJ1-5, the V gene TRBV6-4; without DNA, the TCRdb call of TRBD1 cannot be checked. CDR1 and CDR2 from the germline V gene are MRHNA and SNTAGT. The CDR3 is 14 amino acids. The CDR3 reads CASSEGVGNQPQHF.

The CDR3 loop reads CASRTSFAAEQFF. The J gene is TRBJ2-1, the V gene TRBV12-3 or TRBV12-4; TCRdb picks TRBD2, but there is no DNA to check that call. This CDR3 has 13 amino acids.

The V call is TRBV24-1, the J call TRBJ2-3; TCRdb selects TRBD2, and the lack of DNA leaves this call unchecked. Germline V CDR1 and CDR2: KGHDR, SFDVKD. This CDR3 has 16 amino acids. CDR3 sequence: CATSDLGGRQGDTQYF.

V and J are TRBV20-1 and TRBJ1-2; the D call from TCRdb, TRBD1, cannot be confirmed without DNA. The CDR3 sequence is 13 residues long. Germline-derived CDR1 and CDR2 are DFQATT and SNEGSKA (reference sequence). CDR3 in amino acids: CSAPDRFNYGYTF.

The genes are TRBV28 and TRBJ2-1; TCRdb's assignment of TRBD1 cannot be checked, as there is no DNA. The CDR3 loop spans 16 amino acids. Germline CDR1 MDHEN, CDR2 SYDVKM. The CDR3 reads CASSSIGTGSGVEQFF.

The CDR3: CSVAPDRVENTIYF. This sequence joins TRBV29-1 and TRBJ1-3; TCRdb selects TRBD1, and the lack of DNA leaves this call unchecked. CDR1 SQVTM and CDR2 ANQGSEA come from the germline V gene. There are 14 residues in the CDR3.

The CDR3 loop is CASSLWDRVNSPLHF. This chain connects TRBV12-3 or TRBV12-4 to TRBJ1-6; no DNA is available, so the TRBD1 call from TCRdb remains unchecked. The CDR3 has 15 amino acids.

The CDR3: CAISDLSGIDTQYF. V is TRBV10-3 and J is TRBJ2-3; TCRdb names TRBD2, which stays unverified in the absence of DNA. The length of the CDR3 is 14 residues. Germline CDR1 is ENHRY and CDR2 is SYGVKD.

The genes are TRBV25-1 and TRBJ2-3; TCRdb's D gene call, TRBD2, goes unchecked for lack of DNA. Looked up from germline, CDR1 is MGHDK and CDR2 is SYGVNS. This CDR3 contains 19 residues. The CDR3 loop is CASSESPRTSGRVTDTQYF. The complete variable domain, with remaining parts taken from reference TRBV25-1 and TRBJ2-3, reads EADIYQTPRYLVIGTGKKITLECSQTMGHDKMYWYQQDPGMELHLIHYSYGVNSTEKGDLSSESTVSRIRTEHFPLTLESARPSHTSQYLCASSESPRTSGRVTDTQYFGPGTRLTVL.

The rearrangement uses TRBV6-2 or TRBV6-3 and TRBJ2-6; the TCRdb call, TRBD1, lacks DNA for checking. Germline CDR1 reads MNHEY; CDR2 reads SVGEGT. The CDR3 runs 18 residues. CDR3 in amino acids: CASSYPTGSGSGANVLTF.

The V gene is TRBV29-1, the J gene TRBJ2-1; the D gene TCRdb calls, TRBD1, cannot be checked with no DNA. Germline V CDR1 and CDR2: SQVTM, ANQGSEA. The CDR3 totals 13 residues. The CDR3 loop reads CSAPRGRNNEQFF.

The chain combines TRBV12-3 or TRBV12-4 with TRBJ2-3; lacking DNA, the TRBD2 call made by TCRdb goes unchecked. This CDR3 is built from 16 residues. CDR3 in amino acids: CASSPRWPAGEDTQYF.

J is TRBJ2-7 and V is TRBV6-2 or TRBV6-3. This CDR3 contains 13 residues. Germline CDR1 and CDR2: MNHEY and SVGEGT. The CDR3 reads CASSQPGGREQYF.

V usage is TRBV4-1 and J usage is TRBJ2-1. The CDR3 length is 13 residues. Germline CDR1 and CDR2: MGHRA and YSYEKL. CDR3 region: CASSQASFSEQFF.

The rearrangement uses TRBV13 and TRBJ2-1; the D call from TCRdb, TRBD1, cannot be confirmed without DNA. Germline V gene lookup returns CDR1 PRHDT and CDR2 FYEKMQ (reference sequence). CDR3 length equals 14 residues. The CDR3 is CASVWDRAPSEQFF.

V usage is TRBV7-2 and J usage is TRBJ2-3; with no DNA, the TCRdb D assignment of TRBD2 cannot be verified. CDR1 and CDR2 from the germline V gene are SGHTA and FQGNSA. This CDR3 is built from 15 residues. Here the CDR3 reads CASSLASGNTDTQYF.

The V call is TRBV7-3, the J call TRBJ2-3; the TCRdb call, TRBD2, lacks DNA for checking. The CDR3 sequence is 14 residues long. Germline loops: CDR1 SGHTA, CDR2 FQGTGA. The CDR3 region is CASSPTGTSGHHCF.

This CDR3 is CASSFSWGSGSEQFF. The chain uses TRBV5-5 and TRBJ2-1; the TCRdb call, TRBD2, lacks DNA for checking. The CDR3 has 15 amino acids. Germline V gives CDR1 SGHKS, CDR2 YYEKEE (reference sequence).